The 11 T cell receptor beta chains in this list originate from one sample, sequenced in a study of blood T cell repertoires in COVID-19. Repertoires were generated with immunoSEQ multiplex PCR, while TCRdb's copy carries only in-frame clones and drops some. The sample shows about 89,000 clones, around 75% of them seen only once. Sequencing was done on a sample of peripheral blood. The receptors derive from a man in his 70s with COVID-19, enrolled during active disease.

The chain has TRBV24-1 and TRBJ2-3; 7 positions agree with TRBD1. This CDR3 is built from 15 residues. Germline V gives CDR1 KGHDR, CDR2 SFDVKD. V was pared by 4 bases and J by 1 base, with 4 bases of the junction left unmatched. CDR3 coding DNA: TGTGCCACCAGTGACCCCGACAGGGGCACAGATACGCAGTATTTT. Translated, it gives CATSDPDRGTDTQYF.

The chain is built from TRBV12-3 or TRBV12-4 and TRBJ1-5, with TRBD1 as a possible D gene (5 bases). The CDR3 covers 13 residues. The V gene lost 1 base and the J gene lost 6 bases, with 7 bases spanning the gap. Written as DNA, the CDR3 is TGTGCCAGCAGTTTAGAACAGGTTCAGCCCCAGCATTTT. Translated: CASSLEQVQPQHF.

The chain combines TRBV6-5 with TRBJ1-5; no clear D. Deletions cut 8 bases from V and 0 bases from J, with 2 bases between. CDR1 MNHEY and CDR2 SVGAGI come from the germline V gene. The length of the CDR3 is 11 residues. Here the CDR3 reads CASHSNQPQHF. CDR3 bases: TGTGCCAGCCATAGCAATCAGCCCCAGCATTTT.

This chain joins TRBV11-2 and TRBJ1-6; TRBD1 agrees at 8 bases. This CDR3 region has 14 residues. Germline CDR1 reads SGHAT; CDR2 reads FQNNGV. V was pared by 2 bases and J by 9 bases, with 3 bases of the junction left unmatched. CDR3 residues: CASSLQGAISPLHF. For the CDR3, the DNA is TGTGCCAGCAGCTTACAGGGGGCTATTTCACCCCTCCACTTT.

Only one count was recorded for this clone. This CDR3 is CASSRTGVSNQPQHF. In DNA, the CDR3 is TGTGCCAGCAGTAGAACAGGGGTAAGCAATCAGCCCCAGCATTTT. The V gene is TRBV6-2 or TRBV6-3, the J gene TRBJ1-5, with TRBD1 matching over 7 bases. Germline-derived CDR1 and CDR2 are MNHEY and SVGEGT. The CDR3 covers 15 residues. Trimming cost V 5 bases and J 1 base; bases outside gene matches: 5.

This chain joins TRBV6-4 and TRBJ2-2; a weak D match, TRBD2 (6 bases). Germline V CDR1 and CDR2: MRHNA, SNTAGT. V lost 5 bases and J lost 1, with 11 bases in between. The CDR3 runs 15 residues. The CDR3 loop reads CASSQNSGNTGELFF. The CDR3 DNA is TGTGCCAGCAGTCAAAATAGCGGGAACACCGGGGAGCTGTTTTTT.

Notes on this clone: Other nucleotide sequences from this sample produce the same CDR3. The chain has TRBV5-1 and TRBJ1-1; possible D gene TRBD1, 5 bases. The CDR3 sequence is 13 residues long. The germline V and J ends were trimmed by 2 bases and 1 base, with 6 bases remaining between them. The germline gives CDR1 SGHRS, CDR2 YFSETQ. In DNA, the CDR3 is TGCGCCAGCAGCTTTACAGGGAACACTGAAGCTTTCTTT. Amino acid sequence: CASSFTGNTEAFF.

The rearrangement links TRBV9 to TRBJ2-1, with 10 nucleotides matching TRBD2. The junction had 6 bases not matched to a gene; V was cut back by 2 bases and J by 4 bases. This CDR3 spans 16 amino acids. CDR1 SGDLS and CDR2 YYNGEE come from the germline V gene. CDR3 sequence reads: CASSVSGGASYNEQFF. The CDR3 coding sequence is TGTGCCAGCAGCGTCAGCGGGGGGGCCTCATACAATGAGCAGTTCTTC.

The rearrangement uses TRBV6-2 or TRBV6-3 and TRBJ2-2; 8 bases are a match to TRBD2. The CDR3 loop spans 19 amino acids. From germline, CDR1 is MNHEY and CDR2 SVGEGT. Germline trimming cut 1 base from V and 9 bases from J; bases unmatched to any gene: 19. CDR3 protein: CASSYLSPVGGAVDWELFF. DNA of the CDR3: TGTGCCAGCAGTTACTTGAGCCCCGTCGGGGGGGCAGTGGATTGGGAGCTGTTTTTT.

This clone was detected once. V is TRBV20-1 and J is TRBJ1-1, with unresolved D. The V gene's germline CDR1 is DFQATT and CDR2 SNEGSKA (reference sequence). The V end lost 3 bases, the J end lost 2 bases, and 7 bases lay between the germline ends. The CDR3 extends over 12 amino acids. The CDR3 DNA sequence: TGCAGTGCTAGTGACCTTAACACTGAAGCTTTCTTT. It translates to CSASDLNTEAFF.

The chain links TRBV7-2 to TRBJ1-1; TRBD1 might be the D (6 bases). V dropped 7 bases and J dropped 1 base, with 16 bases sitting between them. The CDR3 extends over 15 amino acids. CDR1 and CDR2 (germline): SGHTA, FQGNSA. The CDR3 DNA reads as TGTGCCAGCACCGCCGGGGGGGCCAGGAACACTGAAGCTTTCTTT. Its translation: CASTAGGARNTEAFF.